This passage covers 30 T cell receptor beta chains from one sample sequenced in a study of T cells after yellow fever vaccination. TCRdb re-derived calls from the 5' RACE reads in MiXCR, one entry per CDR3 protein. The repertoire includes 500,000 to 650,000 distinct CDR3 sequences, about 13% of them detected once, and around an eighth sits in the top ten. Material: PBMCs, obtained on the day of the yellow fever booster vaccination. Receptor source: a man aged 30-40 years who received the YFV17D yellow fever vaccine.

This clonotype was seen a few times. The chain is built from TRBV28 and TRBJ2-1; TRBD2 matches at 12 bases. Germline values: CDR1 MDHEN, CDR2 SYDVKM. With V trimmed by 6 bases and J by 0 bases, 9 bases remained unmatched. This CDR3 contains 18 residues. This CDR3 reads CASSRGGLAGPSYNEQFF. CDR3 bases: TGTGCCAGCAGCCGTGGGGGACTAGCGGGCCCCTCCTACAATGAGCAGTTCTTC.

This clonotype was recorded at least ten times. V is TRBV7-3 and J is TRBJ2-3; D gene unclear. The V and J ends lost 3 bases and 5 bases respectively, with 12 bases between them. Germline lookup yields CDR1 SGHTA and CDR2 FQGTGA. CDR3 length: 14 residues. CDR3 protein: CASSLPNSVDTQYF. DNA of the CDR3: TGTGCCAGCAGCTTGCCCAATTCGGTAGATACGCAGTATTTT.

This clonotype showed up just a few times. The chain uses TRBV4-1 and TRBJ1-1; possibly TRBD1 for D (6 bases). CDR3 size: 16 residues. Per germline, CDR1 MGHRA and CDR2 YSYEKL. Trimming cost V 6 bases and J 3 bases, with 20 bases left between them. CDR3 nucleotide sequence: TGCGCCAGCAGGAGGGGGGACACCCCTGTGGACACTGAAGCTTTCTTT. Translating gives CASRRGDTPVDTEAFF.

In this sample, this clonotype turned up a few times. The chain links TRBV5-1 to TRBJ1-4; D might be TRBD1 (6 bases). Between the trimmed V and J ends, which lost 4 bases and 4 bases, there was a span of 14 bases. Germline CDR1 is SGHRS and CDR2 is YFSETQ. The CDR3 runs to 15 residues. CDR3 region: CASSQTGILNEKLFF. CDR3 in DNA: TGCGCCAGCAGCCAAACAGGGATACTTAATGAAAAACTGTTTTTT.

Only a few counts were recorded for this clonotype. The chain is built from TRBV30 and TRBJ1-5; D might be TRBD1 (5 bases). The CDR3 is 16 amino acids. Germline V gene data show CDR1 as GTSNPN and CDR2 as SVGIG (reference sequence). Trimming pared 1 base from V and 3 bases from J, leaving 16 bases between. The CDR3 DNA reads TGTGCCTGGAGTGCCCGGCAGGGTTTGATCAATCAGCCCCAGCATTTT. Translated, it gives CAWSARQGLINQPQHF.

The chain recombines TRBV5-1 with TRBJ1-4; 7 bases match TRBD1. The V gene end was trimmed by 3 bases and the J gene end by 7 bases; junction bases not matched to a gene: 6. The CDR3 is made up of 14 amino acids. Germline lookup yields CDR1 SGHRS and CDR2 YFSETQ. The CDR3 sequence is CASSSGQFTEKLFF. As DNA, the CDR3 is TGCGCCAGCAGCTCGGGACAGTTTACTGAAAAACTGTTTTTT.

Only a few counts were recorded for this clonotype. The chain joins TRBV7-3 to TRBJ2-1; D is undetermined. The V and J ends lost 4 bases and 7 bases respectively, with 11 bases between them. This CDR3 has 13 residues. Germline V gives CDR1 SGHTA, CDR2 FQGTGA. The CDR3 loop reads CASSSSASNEQFF. CDR3 nucleotide sequence: TGTGCCAGCAGCTCGAGCGCTAGTAATGAGCAGTTCTTC.

The chain carries TRBV12-3 or TRBV12-4 and TRBJ1-6; D call uncertain. Deletions cut 6 bases from V and 10 bases from J, with 10 bases between. The CDR3 is 12 residues long. The CDR3 DNA reads as TGTGCCAGCAGGGTCCCCCAGTCACCCCTCCACTTT. Residues: CASRVPQSPLHF.

This clonotype was detected ten times or more. CDR3 sequence (DNA): TGTGCCAGCAGTAGGGGACAGTCCGGTGAGCAGTTCTTC. It translates to CASSRGQSGEQFF. The V call is TRBV12-3 or TRBV12-4, the J call TRBJ2-1, with 7 bases fitting TRBD1. This CDR3 is built from 13 residues. J lost 9 bases, V lost 5 bases, and 7 bases had no gene match.

This clonotype occurred a few times. The chain combines TRBV5-6 with TRBJ1-6; D gene uncertain. Trimming stripped 5 bases from V and 7 bases from J, with 10 bases between. Germline CDR1 SGHDT, CDR2 YYEEEE. This CDR3 spans 13 amino acids. CDR3 region: CASRNTENSPLHF. The CDR3 DNA reads as TGTGCCAGCAGAAACACCGAGAATTCACCCCTCCACTTT. Full variable domain (missing parts from reference TRBV5-6 and TRBJ1-6): DAGVTQSPTHLIKTRGQQVTLRCSPKSGHDTVSWYQQALGQGPQFIFQYYEEEERQRGNFPDRFSGHQFPNYSSELNVNALLLGDSALYLCASRNTENSPLHFGNGTRLTVT.

In its sample, this clonotype was seen a few times. The J gene is TRBJ1-2, the V gene TRBV10-2; D is unresolved. Looked up from germline, CDR1 is WSHSY and CDR2 is SAAADI. The CDR3 sequence is 14 residues long. V lost 3 bases and J 6 bases, leaving 14 bases between the germline ends. Here the CDR3 DNA reads TGCGCCAGCAGTGACAGTGGTCTTGTAGATGGCTACACCTTC. It encodes CASSDSGLVDGYTF.

The chain combines TRBV4-3 with TRBJ2-7, with 12 bases aligning to TRBD2. The ends lost 3 bases at V and 7 bases at J; junction bases unmatched: 7. The CDR3 is made up of 15 amino acids. Per germline, CDR1 LGHNA and CDR2 YSLEER. The CDR3 DNA follows: TGCGCCAGCAGCCATGAACTAGCGGGAGGTCGGGAGCAGTACTTC. It yields the protein CASSHELAGGREQYF.

The chain links TRBV10-1 to TRBJ2-7; D remains ambiguous. Between the trimmed V and J ends, which lost 11 bases and 3 bases, there was a span of 20 bases. CDR1 is WNHNN and CDR2 is SYGVQD in the germline V gene (reference sequence). The CDR3 has 14 amino acids. The CDR3 reads CARLPGLRVYEQYF. The CDR3 bases are TGCGCCCGCCTTCCGGGTCTTAGGGTCTACGAGCAGTACTTC.

This clonotype was observed a handful of times. The chain combines TRBV20-1 with TRBJ2-7; the match to TRBD2 covers 7 bases. This CDR3 has 12 residues. Germline trimming cut 1 base from V and 3 bases from J; bases unmatched to any gene: 0. Germline V lookup: CDR1 DFQATT, CDR2 SNEGSKA (reference sequence). CDR3 sequence reads: CSARAGGYEQYF. The DNA for the CDR3 is TGCAGTGCTAGAGCGGGAGGCTACGAGCAGTACTTC.

V and J are TRBV24-1 and TRBJ2-7; D is possibly TRBD1 (6 bases). The CDR3 contains 14 residues. Germline V gene lookup returns CDR1 KGHDR and CDR2 SFDVKD. Trimming took off 4 bases at V and 1 base at J, with 10 bases between the two ends. The CDR3 sequence is CATSEGAYSYEQYF. The CDR3 coding sequence is TGTGCCACCAGTGAGGGGGCTTATTCCTACGAGCAGTACTTC.

There are a few counts of this clonotype. The chain recombines TRBV20-1 with TRBJ2-5, with D perhaps given as TRBD1 or TRBD2 (5 bases each). Germline V lookup: CDR1 DFQATT, CDR2 SNEGSKA (reference sequence). V was pared by 3 bases and J by 4 bases, with 18 bases between. There are 15 residues in the CDR3. The CDR3 sequence is CSARGPFFEGETQYF. CDR3 DNA: TGCAGTGCTAGGGGGCCCTTCTTCGAGGGAGAGACCCAGTACTTC.

V is TRBV2 and J is TRBJ1-6; no clear D gene. The V end was cut by 9 bases, the J end by 2 bases, with 11 bases between. From germline, CDR1 is SNHLY and CDR2 FYNNEI. The CDR3 has 14 amino acids. CDR3 region: CASRTYPYNSPLHF. DNA for the CDR3: TGTGCCAGTCGGACGTACCCCTATAATTCACCCCTCCACTTT.

This clonotype was seen more than once but under ten times. The J gene is TRBJ2-1, the V gene TRBV5-1; D perhaps matches TRBD2 (7 bases). V was pared by 4 bases and J by 0 bases, with 14 bases between. The CDR3 spans 16 residues. Germline CDR1 is SGHRS and CDR2 is YFSETQ. The DNA of the CDR3 is TGCGCCAGCAGCAGGGGGGGCGACCACTCCTACAATGAGCAGTTCTTC. It is translated as CASSRGGDHSYNEQFF.

V gene TRBV7-2 combines with J gene TRBJ2-1, with a tentative D call TRBD2 (6 bases). This CDR3 region has 15 residues. V gave up 5 bases and J gave up 4 bases, with 15 bases separating them. In germline, CDR1 is SGHTA, CDR2 FQGNSA. CDR3 sequence (DNA): TGTGCCAGCAGCCTCCTCGGCGGGGCGTACAATGAGCAGTTCTTC. Its protein product is CASSLLGGAYNEQFF.

The sample holds a few counts of this clonotype. This chain links TRBV7-9 with TRBJ2-5; D might be TRBD2 (6 bases). Trimming stripped 9 bases from V and 4 bases from J, with 9 bases between. Germline V gives CDR1 SEHNR, CDR2 FQNEAQ (reference sequence). There are 11 residues in the CDR3. CDR3: CARAEGETQYF. The CDR3 region has the DNA TGTGCCAGGGCGGAGGGAGAGACCCAGTACTTC.

This clonotype was observed a few times. The rearrangement links TRBV5-1 to TRBJ2-7; possible D gene TRBD1, 5 bases. CDR3 length equals 12 residues. The V end lost 1 base, the J end lost 7 bases, and 9 bases lay between the germline ends. The V gene's germline CDR1 is SGHRS and CDR2 YFSETQ. The CDR3 coding sequence is TGCGCCAGCAGCTTGAGTAACAGGGAGCAGTACTTC. This gives the protein CASSLSNREQYF.

This clonotype has more than one count but fewer than ten. The rearrangement uses TRBV11-1 and TRBJ2-5; D unresolved. The germline V gene has CDR1 SGHAT and CDR2 FQDESV (reference sequence). The length of the CDR3 is 15 residues. V shed 2 bases and J shed 2 bases, with 12 bases lying between them. The CDR3 region is CASSLMRNSQETQYF. CDR3 sequence (DNA): TGTGCCAGCAGCTTAATGAGGAACAGTCAAGAGACCCAGTACTTC.

This clonotype was observed a few times. The J gene is TRBJ2-5, the V gene TRBV12-3 or TRBV12-4; 13 nucleotides agree with TRBD2. The CDR3 contains 17 residues. V trimming: 5 bases; J trimming: 5 bases; junction bases outside the gene matches: 11. The CDR3 protein is CASSGVALAGGSETQYF. The CDR3 DNA reads as TGTGCCAGCAGTGGGGTGGCACTAGCGGGAGGGTCCGAGACCCAGTACTTC.

This chain connects TRBV3-1 to TRBJ1-6; D unclear. CDR3 length equals 11 residues. V lost 2 bases and J 7 bases, leaving 0 bases between the germline ends. Germline lookup yields CDR1 LGHDT and CDR2 YNNKEL (reference sequence). This CDR3 reads CASSQNSPLHF. In DNA form, the CDR3 reads TGTGCCAGCAGCCAAAATTCACCCCTCCACTTT.

The chain carries TRBV3-1 and TRBJ1-1, with no clear D. This CDR3 contains 13 residues. Germline loops: CDR1 LGHDT, CDR2 YNNKEL (reference sequence). Trimming cost V 1 base and J 5 bases, with 8 bases left between them. The CDR3, as DNA: TGTGCCAGCAGCCAAGGCTGGGGTACTGAAGCTTTCTTT. Its protein product is CASSQGWGTEAFF. Full variable domain (rest looked up from reference TRBV3-1 and TRBJ1-1): DTAVSQTPKYLVTQMGNDKSIKCEQNLGHDTMYWYKQDSKKFLKIMFSYNNKELIINETVPNRFSPKSPDKAHLNLHINSLELGDSAVYFCASSQGWGTEAFFGQGTRLTVV.

This clonotype was counted between two and nine times. V usage is TRBV11-2 and J usage is TRBJ2-1, with 14 bases identical to TRBD2. Germline V gives CDR1 SGHAT, CDR2 FQNNGV. Trimming cost V 8 bases and J 7 bases; bases outside gene matches: 7. The CDR3 extends over 15 amino acids. CDR3 amino acids: CASGRTSGRSNEQFF. DNA for the CDR3: TGTGCCAGCGGGCGGACTAGCGGGAGGAGTAATGAGCAGTTCTTC.

The chain couples TRBV6-1 to TRBJ1-1, with D tentatively TRBD1 (6 bases). The CDR3 is 14 residues long. V was cut by 6 bases and J by 0 bases, with 11 bases left in between. Germline loops: CDR1 MNHNS, CDR2 SASEGT. Here the CDR3 DNA reads TGTGCCAGCAGGAGGGGGGCTATGAACACTGAAGCTTTCTTT. Translated: CASRRGAMNTEAFF.

This clonotype was seen a few times. The chain recombines TRBV29-1 with TRBJ2-7; TRBD1 matches at 10 bases. V gave up 6 bases and J gave up 4 bases; unmatched junction bases: 6. CDR1 and CDR2 from the germline V gene are SQVTM and ANQGSEA. The CDR3 length is 13 residues. CDR3 DNA: TGCAGCGTCGAGACAGGGGGCTTTTACGAGCAGTACTTC. Amino acid sequence: CSVETGGFYEQYF.

The rearrangement uses TRBV9 and TRBJ2-7; TRBD1 matches 7 bases. Germline V lookup: CDR1 SGDLS, CDR2 YYNGEE. The CDR3 covers 13 residues. Trimming at V came to 0 bases and at J to 9 bases, leaving 6 bases not matched to a gene. In DNA form, the CDR3 reads TGTGCCAGCAGCGTAGGGGACAGTGGCGGGCAGTACTTC. This translates into CASSVGDSGGQYF.

CDR3 loop: CASSDTKREGLRDEQYF. As DNA, the CDR3 is TGTGCCAGCAGTGATACAAAGCGGGAGGGCCTACGGGACGAGCAGTACTTC. The rearrangement uses TRBV25-1 and TRBJ2-7; TRBD2 matches 10 bases. Germline V lookup: CDR1 MGHDK, CDR2 SYGVNS. This CDR3 is 17 amino acids long. J lost 5 bases, V lost 3 bases, and 13 bases had no gene match.